A single sample is the source of the 32 T cell receptor beta chains below, sequenced in a study of graft-versus-host responses after intestinal transplantation. Clones were sequenced by immunoSEQ multiplex PCR, and TCRdb holds only the in-frame ones, with some missing. In the table there are some 150,000 clones, 92% of which are singletons. These receptors lack a known antigen. The specimen was unstimulated CD4+ T cells sorted from spleen or lymph node cells, collected before intestinal transplant. All receptors come from a human donor who received an intestinal transplant.

The chain combines TRBV19 with TRBJ2-5, with a weak D call TRBD2 (6 bases). The ends were cut back, 4 bases at V and 4 bases at J, with 13 bases in the middle. From germline, CDR1 is LNHDA and CDR2 SQIVND (reference sequence). The CDR3 is made up of 14 amino acids. The CDR3 bases are TGTGCCAGTAGTAGACGGGAGAGGGGAGAGACCCAGTACTTC. This codes for CASSRRERGETQYF.

The chain uses TRBV5-4 and TRBJ1-1; 7 bases line up with TRBD1. Per germline, CDR1 SGHNT and CDR2 YYREEE (reference sequence). After removal of 4 bases from V and 1 base from J, the junction contained 10 bases not matched to a gene. This CDR3 has 16 residues. The CDR3: CASSPQPRGANTEAFF. The CDR3 nucleotides are TGTGCCAGCAGCCCTCAGCCCAGGGGGGCGAACACTGAAGCTTTCTTT.

V and J are TRBV29-1 and TRBJ2-7, with 7 bases aligning to TRBD1. CDR3 size: 12 residues. From germline, CDR1 is SQVTM and CDR2 ANQGSEA. With V trimmed by 6 bases and J by 0 bases, 2 bases remained unmatched. The DNA for the CDR3 is TGCAGCGTCGCAGGGGGCTCCTACGAGCAGTACTTC. Translating it yields CSVAGGSYEQYF.

This clone was observed a few times. As DNA, the CDR3 is TGTGCCAGCAGGCGCGGGAGGGAGCAGTACTTC. Amino acids: CASRRGREQYF. The rearrangement links TRBV21-1 to TRBJ2-7; the D call TRBD2 from the table was never checked on the DNA. TRBV21-1 is marked as a pseudogene. The length of the CDR3 is 11 residues.

The chain couples TRBV25-1 to TRBJ2-5, with TRBD2 as a possible D gene (7 bases). Germline V gives CDR1 MGHDK, CDR2 SYGVNS. The CDR3 length is 15 residues. V was shortened by 4 bases and J by 2 bases, with 14 bases between the two germline ends. The CDR3 DNA reads as TGTGCCAGCAGTGCCCAGCGGGACACTCAAGAGACCCAGTACTTC. Its translation: CASSAQRDTQETQYF.

The chain carries TRBV30 and TRBJ2-2, with D unresolved. The V and J ends lost 4 bases and 0 bases respectively, with 9 bases between them. CDR1 and CDR2 (germline): GTSNPN, SVGIG (reference sequence). CDR3 length: 14 amino acids. The CDR3 DNA follows: TGTGCCTGGAAGGGCAGCTCGAACACCGGGGAGCTGTTTTTT. This codes for CAWKGSSNTGELFF.

The rearrangement uses TRBV28 and TRBJ2-7; D is unresolved. V was trimmed by 2 bases and J by 4 bases, leaving 3 bases between them. Germline assignment: CDR1 MDHEN and CDR2 SYDVKM. The CDR3 length is 11 residues. The CDR3: CASSLKYEQYF. The CDR3 DNA reads TGTGCCAGCAGTTTAAAGTACGAGCAGTACTTC.

This chain uses TRBV11-2 with TRBJ2-2, with TRBD1 identical over 7 bases. In germline, CDR1 is SGHAT, CDR2 FQNNGV. The CDR3 runs to 14 residues. V lost 1 base and J lost 7; bases outside the gene matches: 3. In DNA form, the CDR3 reads TGTGCCAGCAGCTTAGTCGCAGGGGGCGGGGAGCTGTTTTTT. Translating gives CASSLVAGGGELFF.

The chain couples TRBV5-1 to TRBJ2-1; TRBD2 matches at 9 bases. Germline V gives CDR1 SGHRS, CDR2 YFSETQ. The CDR3 has 16 residues. V shed 0 bases and J 4 bases; nucleotides not matched to a gene: 5. The CDR3 DNA sequence: TGCGCCAGCAGCTTGGCCCTAGCGGGACTTTACAATGAGCAGTTCTTC. Its translation: CASSLALAGLYNEQFF.

J is TRBJ2-7 and V is TRBV5-5; D is possibly TRBD1 (5 bases). The CDR3 sequence is 13 residues long. The V gene lost 4 bases and the J gene lost 2 bases, with 10 bases spanning the gap. The germline V gene has CDR1 SGHKS and CDR2 YYEKEE (reference sequence). This chain's CDR3 is CASSAKGAYEQYF. As DNA, the CDR3 is TGTGCCAGCAGCGCCAAAGGGGCCTACGAGCAGTACTTC.

The chain uses TRBV5-1 and TRBJ2-7; 12 nucleotides align to TRBD2. The CDR3 is 14 amino acids. After removal of 4 bases from V and 4 bases from J, the junction contained 3 bases not matched to a gene. Germline CDR1 SGHRS, CDR2 YFSETQ. The CDR3 DNA is TGCGCCAGCAGCGACGGACTAGCGGGGTACGAGCAGTACTTC. This gives the protein CASSDGLAGYEQYF.

The chain couples TRBV27 to TRBJ2-5; 14 bases agree with TRBD2. V dropped 6 bases and J dropped 4; count of bases not matched to a gene: 4. In germline, CDR1 is MNHEY, CDR2 SMNVEV (reference sequence). This CDR3 comprises 15 residues. In DNA, the CDR3 is TGTGCCAGCAGGCAAGGACTAGCGGGAGGAGAGACCCAGTACTTC. This translates into CASRQGLAGGETQYF.

In nucleotides, the CDR3 is TGTGCCAGCAGTTTTTCCATCGGGATTAAAAGTATGAACACTGAAGCTTTCTTT. Its protein is CASSFSIGIKSMNTEAFF. The chain joins TRBV28 to TRBJ1-1; no reliable D call. Germline V CDR1 and CDR2: MDHEN, SYDVKM. The CDR3 contains 18 residues. Between the trimmed V and J ends, which lost 3 bases and 0 bases, there was a span of 20 bases.

This chain connects TRBV6-1 to TRBJ2-7; 7 bases are shared with TRBD2. V was clipped by 3 bases and J by 4 bases; unmatched bases: 6. CDR1 is MNHNS, CDR2 SASEGT, per germline. The CDR3 loop spans 14 amino acids. CDR3 sequence: CASSDIAGPYEQYF. The CDR3 DNA sequence: TGTGCCAGCAGTGACATAGCGGGTCCTTACGAGCAGTACTTC.

This chain links TRBV11-2 with TRBJ2-1; a possible D gene is TRBD1 (6 bases). Germline CDR1 is SGHAT and CDR2 is FQNNGV. V was clipped by 4 bases and J by 5 bases, with 15 bases between them. The CDR3 has 15 residues. The CDR3 region has the DNA TGTGCCAGCAGCTCACAGGGTCAGATACACAATGAGCAGTTCTTC. Translated: CASSSQGQIHNEQFF.

The rearrangement uses TRBV6-6 and TRBJ2-7; D not certain. The CDR3 covers 14 residues. The germline V gene has CDR1 MNHNY and CDR2 SVGAGI (reference sequence). Trimming shortened V by 4 bases and J by 2 bases, and 12 bases separated the two germline ends. CDR3: CASSLGSPTYEQYF. The CDR3 nucleotides are TGTGCCAGCAGTTTGGGCAGTCCTACCTACGAGCAGTACTTC.

This sequence joins TRBV6-1 and TRBJ2-1; a possible D gene is TRBD2 (5 bases). Germline values: CDR1 MNHNS, CDR2 SASEGT. This CDR3 region has 13 residues. Trimming removed 5 bases from V and 8 bases from J, with 13 bases in between. CDR3 in amino acids: CASSFPGFYEQFF. The CDR3 DNA is TGTGCCAGCAGTTTCCCGGGGTTTTATGAGCAGTTCTTC.

The chain is built from TRBV28 and TRBJ2-7; D is perhaps TRBD2 (7 bases). V was pared by 5 bases and J by 2 bases, with 10 bases between. The germline V gene has CDR1 MDHEN and CDR2 SYDVKM. This CDR3 has 13 residues. The chain's CDR3 is CASSRGGAYEQYF. The DNA of the CDR3 is TGTGCCAGCAGTAGGGGGGGGGCCTACGAGCAGTACTTC.

The J gene is TRBJ2-1, the V gene TRBV6-1; tentative D call: TRBD2 (7 bases). The CDR3 contains 13 residues. V gave up 3 bases and J gave up 9 bases, with 12 bases separating them. Germline V gene lookup returns CDR1 MNHNS and CDR2 SASEGT. In DNA form, the CDR3 reads TGTGCCAGCAGTGATAACAGGGAGGGTGAGCAGTTCTTC. Encoded protein: CASSDNREGEQFF.

The J gene is TRBJ1-2, the V gene TRBV29-1; D possibly corresponds to TRBD1 (6 bases). The germline V gene encodes CDR1 SQVTM and CDR2 ANQGSEA. The CDR3 is made up of 13 amino acids. The germline V and J ends were trimmed by 4 bases and 0 bases, with 9 bases remaining between them. The CDR3 is CSVGDKANYGYTF. The CDR3 DNA reads as TGCAGCGTTGGGGACAAAGCTAACTATGGCTACACCTTC.

The V and J genes are TRBV18 and TRBJ2-5; TRBD1 matches 9 bases. The J call may be in error: the DNA end matches TRBJ2-7 better. Germline V gene data show CDR1 as KGHSH and CDR2 as LQKENI. The CDR3 is 15 amino acids. CDR3 DNA: TGTGCCAGCTCATTCGGACAGGGGCCGTCCTACGAGCAGTACTTC. Translated, it gives CASSFGQGPSYEQYF.

The chain uses TRBV4-1 and TRBJ2-7; 9 nucleotides agree with TRBD2. Germline V gene sequence: CDR1 MGHRA, CDR2 YSYEKL. V was pared by 0 bases and J by 7 bases, with 7 bases of the junction left unmatched. The CDR3 is 15 residues long. The DNA for the CDR3 is TGCGCCAGCAGCCAAGAGGGACTAGCTGTTGGAGAGCAGTACTTC. It encodes CASSQEGLAVGEQYF.

The chain couples TRBV27 to TRBJ1-5; 7 bases align to TRBD1. The CDR3 sequence is 14 residues long. The V gene's germline CDR1 is MNHEY and CDR2 SMNVEV (reference sequence). V gave up 7 bases and J gave up 3 bases; unmatched junction bases: 6. The CDR3 region is CASKAGGPNQPQHF. DNA for the CDR3: TGTGCCAGCAAAGCAGGGGGACCCAATCAGCCCCAGCATTTT.

The CDR3 reads CASSLAGQGASEAFF. CDR3 DNA sequence: TGTGCCAGCAGCTTAGCGGGACAGGGAGCCTCTGAAGCTTTCTTT. V and J are TRBV11-1 and TRBJ1-1, with 9 bases identical to TRBD1. Germline trimming cut 0 bases from V and 6 bases from J; bases unmatched to any gene: 5. The CDR3 is 15 amino acids. The germline gives CDR1 SGHAT, CDR2 FQDESV (reference sequence).

This chain joins TRBV19 and TRBJ2-7; D ambiguous. CDR1 is LNHDA, CDR2 SQIVND, per germline (reference sequence). There are 14 residues in the CDR3. Trimming took off 3 bases at V and 2 bases at J, with 11 bases between the two ends. The chain's CDR3 is CASSIRVSTYEQYF. CDR3 nucleotide sequence: TGTGCCAGTAGTATCCGGGTTAGTACCTACGAGCAGTACTTC.

The chain carries TRBV6-5 and TRBJ1-1; maybe TRBD1 (5 bases). The CDR3 is 16 amino acids. Trimming took off 0 bases at V and 5 bases at J, with 16 bases between the two ends. Germline V lookup: CDR1 MNHEY, CDR2 SVGAGI. The CDR3 here is CASSYSKPGGGTEAFF. The CDR3 nucleotides are TGTGCCAGCAGTTACTCGAAACCGGGGGGAGGTACTGAAGCTTTCTTT.

V usage is TRBV9 and J usage is TRBJ2-7; 11 positions agree with TRBD2. This CDR3 contains 15 residues. The junction had 5 bases not matched to a gene; V was cut back by 0 bases and J by 6 bases. Germline CDR1 reads SGDLS; CDR2 reads YYNGEE. The CDR3 loop is CASSVEPSGRSEQYF. The CDR3 DNA reads as TGTGCCAGCAGCGTAGAACCTAGCGGGAGGAGCGAGCAGTACTTC.

The rearrangement uses TRBV30 and TRBJ2-3; 7 bases map to TRBD2. Trimming took 8 bases from V and 8 from J; bases not matched to a gene: 4. Germline values: CDR1 GTSNPN, CDR2 SVGIG (reference sequence). This CDR3 comprises 10 residues. CDR3 bases: TGTGCCCATTCTAGCGGTACGCAGTATTTT. Its translation: CAHSSGTQYF.

Only a few counts were recorded for this clone. The rearrangement joins TRBV29-1 to TRBJ2-1; no firm D call. The CDR3 length is 13 residues. V was shortened by 4 bases and J by 9 bases, with 16 bases between the two germline ends. Germline CDR1 reads SQVTM; CDR2 reads ANQGSEA. CDR3 in DNA: TGCAGCGTTGTACTGGGTGGAAGCACTGAGCAGTTCTTC. Protein: CSVVLGGSTEQFF.

The rearrangement uses TRBV7-9 and TRBJ2-7; 12 bases are shared with TRBD1. This CDR3 contains 15 residues. Germline V gives CDR1 SEHNR, CDR2 FQNEAQ (reference sequence). With 5 bases clipped from V and 9 bases from J, the junction kept 11 bases outside the gene matches. The CDR3 DNA follows: TGTGCCAGCAGCCCCAGGTCGGGACAGGGGGCTAGGCAGTACTTC. This gives the protein CASSPRSGQGARQYF. The complete variable domain, with remaining parts taken from reference TRBV7-9 and TRBJ2-7, reads DTGVSQNPRHKITKRGQNVTFRCDPISEHNRLYWYRQTLGQGPEFLTYFQNEAQLEKSRLLSDRFSAERPKGSFSTLEIQRTEQGDSAMYLCASSPRSGQGARQYFGPGTRLTVT.

The chain joins TRBV10-3 to TRBJ2-5; 9 bases align to TRBD2. The J call may be incorrect, as the DNA end agrees better with TRBJ2-7. Germline values: CDR1 ENHRY, CDR2 SYGVKD. This CDR3 has 14 residues. Here the CDR3 DNA reads TGTGCCATCTCTGCCGGCGGGAGGGCCCACGAGCAGTACTTC. Translation: CAISAGGRAHEQYF.

CDR3 coding DNA: TGCGCCAGCAGGCGGACGGCGGCCAACAATGAGCAGTTCTTC. Amino acids: CASRRTAANNEQFF. V and J are TRBV5-1 and TRBJ2-1; D remains ambiguous. Trimming took 5 bases from V and 5 from J, leaving 14 bases between them. The CDR3 is made up of 14 amino acids. CDR1 is SGHRS and CDR2 is YFSETQ in the germline V gene.